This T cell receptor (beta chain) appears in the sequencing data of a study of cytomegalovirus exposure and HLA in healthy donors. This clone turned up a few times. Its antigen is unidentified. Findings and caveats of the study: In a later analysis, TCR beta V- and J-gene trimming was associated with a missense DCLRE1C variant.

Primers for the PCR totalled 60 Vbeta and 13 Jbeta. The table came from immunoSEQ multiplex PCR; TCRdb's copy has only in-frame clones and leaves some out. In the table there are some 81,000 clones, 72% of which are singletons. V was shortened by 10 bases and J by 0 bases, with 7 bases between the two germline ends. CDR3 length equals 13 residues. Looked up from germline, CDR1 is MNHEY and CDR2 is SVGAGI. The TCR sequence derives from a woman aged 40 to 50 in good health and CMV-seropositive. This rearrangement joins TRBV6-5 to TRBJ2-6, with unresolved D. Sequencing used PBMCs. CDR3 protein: CATQFSGANVLTF. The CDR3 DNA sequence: TGTGCCACTCAGTTCTCTGGGGCCAACGTCCTGACTTTC.